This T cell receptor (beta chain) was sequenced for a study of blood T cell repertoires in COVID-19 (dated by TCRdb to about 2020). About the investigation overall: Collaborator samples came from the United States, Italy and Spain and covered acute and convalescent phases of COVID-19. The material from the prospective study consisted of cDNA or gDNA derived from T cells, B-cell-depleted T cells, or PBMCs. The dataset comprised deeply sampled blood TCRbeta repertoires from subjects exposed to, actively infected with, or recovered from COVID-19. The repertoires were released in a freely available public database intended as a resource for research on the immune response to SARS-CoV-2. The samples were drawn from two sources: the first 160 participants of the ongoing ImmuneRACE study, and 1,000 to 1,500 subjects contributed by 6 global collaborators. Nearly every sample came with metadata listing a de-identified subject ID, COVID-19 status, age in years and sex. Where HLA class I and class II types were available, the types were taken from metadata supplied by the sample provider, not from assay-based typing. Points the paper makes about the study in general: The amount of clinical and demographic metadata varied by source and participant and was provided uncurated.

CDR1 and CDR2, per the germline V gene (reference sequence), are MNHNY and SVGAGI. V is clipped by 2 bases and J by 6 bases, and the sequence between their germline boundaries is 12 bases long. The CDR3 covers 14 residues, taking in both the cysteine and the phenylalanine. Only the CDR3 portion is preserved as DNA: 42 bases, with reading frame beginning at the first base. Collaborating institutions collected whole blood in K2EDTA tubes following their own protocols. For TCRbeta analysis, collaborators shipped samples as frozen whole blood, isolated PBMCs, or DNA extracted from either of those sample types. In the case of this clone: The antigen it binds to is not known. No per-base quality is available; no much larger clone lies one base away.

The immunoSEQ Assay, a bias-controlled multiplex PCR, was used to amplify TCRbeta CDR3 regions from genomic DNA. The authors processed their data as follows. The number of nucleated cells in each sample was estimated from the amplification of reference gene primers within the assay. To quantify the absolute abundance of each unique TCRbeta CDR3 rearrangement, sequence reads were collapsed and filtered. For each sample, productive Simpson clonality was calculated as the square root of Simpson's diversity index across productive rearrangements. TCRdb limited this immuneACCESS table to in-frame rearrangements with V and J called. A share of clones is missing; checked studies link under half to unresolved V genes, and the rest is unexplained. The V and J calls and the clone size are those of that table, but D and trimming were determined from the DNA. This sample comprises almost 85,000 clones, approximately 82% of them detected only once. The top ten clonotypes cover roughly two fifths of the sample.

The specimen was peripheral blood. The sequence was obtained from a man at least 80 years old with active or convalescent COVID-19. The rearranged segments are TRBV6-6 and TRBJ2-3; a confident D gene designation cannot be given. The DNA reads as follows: TGTGCCAGCAGTTACGTGGAACTAAGGGATACGCAGTATTTT. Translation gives CASSYVELRDTQYF.